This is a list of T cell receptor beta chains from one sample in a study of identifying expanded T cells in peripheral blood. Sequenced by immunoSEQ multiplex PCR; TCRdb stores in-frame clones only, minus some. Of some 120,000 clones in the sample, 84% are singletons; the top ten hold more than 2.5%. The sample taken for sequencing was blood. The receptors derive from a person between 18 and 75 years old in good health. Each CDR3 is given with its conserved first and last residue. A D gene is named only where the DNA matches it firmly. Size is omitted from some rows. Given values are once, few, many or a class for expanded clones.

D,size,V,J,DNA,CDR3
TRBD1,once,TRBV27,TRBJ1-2,TGTGCCAGCAGACCAACAGGGGTGAGGGGCTACACCTTC,CASRPTGVRGYTF
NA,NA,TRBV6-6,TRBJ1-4,TGTGCCAGCAGGATGGGGAATGAAAAACTGTTTTTT,CASRMGNEKLFF
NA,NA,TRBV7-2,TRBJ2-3,TGTGCCAGCAGCTTGGCACCCGGGGGAGACACAGATACGCAGTATTTT,CASSLAPGGDTDTQYF
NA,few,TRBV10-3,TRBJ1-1,TGTGCCACTGGATTAGGCAGTGAAGCTTTCTTT,CATGLGSEAFF
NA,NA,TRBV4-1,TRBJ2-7,TGCGCCAGCAGCAAAGGACAAGGCCCTGCGGAGGAGCAGTACTTC,CASSKGQGPAEEQYF
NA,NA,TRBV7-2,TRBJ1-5,TGTGCCAGCAGCTCGGACTACTATAGCAATCAGCCCCAGCATTTT,CASSSDYYSNQPQHF
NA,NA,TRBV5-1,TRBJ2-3,TGCGCCAGCAGCTTGGCGGGGGGCACAGATACGCAGTATTTT,CASSLAGGTDTQYF
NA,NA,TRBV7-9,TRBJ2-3,TGTGCCAGCAGCCCCGAGACGAGTTCGGGGTATTTT,CASSPETSSGYF
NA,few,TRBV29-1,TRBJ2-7,TGCGGCGTGAAACGGGACACCAATTACGAGCAGTACTTC,CGVKRDTNYEQYF
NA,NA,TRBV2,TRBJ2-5,TGTGCCAGCAGTGATGGGTTGAGGGGGACCCAGTACTTC,CASSDGLRGTQYF
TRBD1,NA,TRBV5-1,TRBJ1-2,TGCGCCAGCAGCTTGATTGGGACAGGGGATGGCTACACCTTC,CASSLIGTGDGYTF
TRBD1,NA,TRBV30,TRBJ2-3,TGTGCCTCTGGAAGACAGGGATACACAGATACGCAGTATTTT,CASGRQGYTDTQYF
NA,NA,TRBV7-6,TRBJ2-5,TGTGCCAGCAGCTTAGGGGGAGGACTATGGGAGACCCAGTACTTC,CASSLGGGLWETQYF
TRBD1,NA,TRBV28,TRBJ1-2,TGTGCCAGCAGTCCCGACAGGGATGGCTACACCTTC,CASSPDRDGYTF
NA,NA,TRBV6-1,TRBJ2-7,TGTGCCAGCAGTGCCAATGACGGACTTAGCTCCTACGAGCAGTACTTC,CASSANDGLSSYEQYF
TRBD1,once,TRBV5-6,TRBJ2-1,TGTGCCAGCAGCCCCTGGGGGACAGGGGGCTTCCATGAGCAGTTCTTC,CASSPWGTGGFHEQFF
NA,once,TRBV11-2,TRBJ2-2,TGTGCCAGCAGCTTGACAAACACCGGGGAGCTGTTTTTT,CASSLTNTGELFF
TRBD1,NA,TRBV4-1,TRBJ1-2,TGCGCCAGCAGCCAAACGCAGGGGGGCTATGGCTACACCTTC,CASSQTQGGYGYTF
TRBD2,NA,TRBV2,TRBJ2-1,TGTGCCAGCACCCAGCGGGGTAATGAGCAGTTCTTC,CASTQRGNEQFF
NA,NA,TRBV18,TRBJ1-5,TGTGCCAGCTCACCAGGGCAGGGCCCGGGTCGTCAGCCCCAGCATTTT,CASSPGQGPGRQPQHF
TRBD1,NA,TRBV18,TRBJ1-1,TGTGCCAGCTCACCGGGGACAGGGTTGGGGAGGAACACTGAAGCTTTCTTT,CASSPGTGLGRNTEAFF
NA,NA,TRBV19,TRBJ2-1,TGTGCCAGTAGTATCTGGGCCTACAATGAGCAGTTCTTC,CASSIWAYNEQFF
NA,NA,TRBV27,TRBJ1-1,TGTGCCAGCCGGACAGTCACTGAAGCTTTCTTT,CASRTVTEAFF
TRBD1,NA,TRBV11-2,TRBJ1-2,TGTGCCAGCAGCTACCCATCCAGGGGGATGGGGAGCTATGGCTACACCTTC,CASSYPSRGMGSYGYTF
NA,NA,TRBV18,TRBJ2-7,TGTGCCAGCTCACCACCAGGGACCTACGAGCAGTACTTC,CASSPPGTYEQYF
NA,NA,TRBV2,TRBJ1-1,TGTGCCAGCAACACGTATGGTGGGGAGGGCACTGAAGCTTTCTTT,CASNTYGGEGTEAFF
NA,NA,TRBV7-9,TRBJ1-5,TGTGCCAGCAGCTTCCACCAGGGGACCAATCAGCCCCAGCATTTT,CASSFHQGTNQPQHF
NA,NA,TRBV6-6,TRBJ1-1,TGTGCCAGCAGTTTGCAGGACACTGAAGCTTTCTTT,CASSLQDTEAFF
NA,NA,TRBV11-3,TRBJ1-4,TGTGCCAGCAGCTTACGAGGAAGGACTAATGAAAAACTGTTTTTT,CASSLRGRTNEKLFF
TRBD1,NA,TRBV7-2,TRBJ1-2,TGTGCCAGCAGCCCTCGGGGGTCTCGGACAGGGACAATTTATGGCTACACCTTC,CASSPRGSRTGTIYGYTF
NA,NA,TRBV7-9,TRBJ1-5,TGTGCCAGCAGCCAAGGGGGTCAGCCCCAGCATTTT,CASSQGGQPQHF
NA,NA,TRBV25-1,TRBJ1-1,TGTGCCAGCCTGAAAGGGGGGGCGATGAACACTGAAGCTTTCTTT,CASLKGGAMNTEAFF
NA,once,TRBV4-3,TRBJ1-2,TGCGCCAGCAGCCAAGTGCGGGGCTATGGCTACACCTTC,CASSQVRGYGYTF
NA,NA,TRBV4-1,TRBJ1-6,TGCGCCAGCAGCCAAGATGGGGGGACGCGTAATTCACCCCTCCACTTT,CASSQDGGTRNSPLHF
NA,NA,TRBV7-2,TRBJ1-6,TGTGCCAGCAGCTTAGTCCAGGGAAATAATTCACCCCTCCACTTT,CASSLVQGNNSPLHF
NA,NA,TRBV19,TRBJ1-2,TGTGCCAGTAGTATTCAGACGGCTTCCTATGGCTACACCTTC,CASSIQTASYGYTF
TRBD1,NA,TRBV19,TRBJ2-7,TGTGCCAGTAGTTACCCCGACAGGGATGGCTCCTACGAGCAGTACTTC,CASSYPDRDGSYEQYF
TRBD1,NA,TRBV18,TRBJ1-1,TGTGCCAGCTCACCGTCCAACAGGGGTACTGAAGCTTTCTTT,CASSPSNRGTEAFF